A single TCR beta chain is shown here with its context. This clone's antigen is unknown. Per-base qualities were not stored, and no clone one base away is much larger. The data were taken from a study of T cells after posttransplantation cyclophosphamide (dated by TCRdb to about 2016). For context, the study as a whole: Using TRB sequencing, the study followed how the T cell repertoire rebuilt after myeloablative bone marrow transplantation with posttransplantation cyclophosphamide given as GVHD prophylaxis. In 3 patients, TRB sequencing was also performed on up to roughly 3 more blood samples taken 2 to 5.2 years after transplant, and in a handful of patients, pretransplant blood was also TRB-sequenced. Because TRA and TRB clonality correlated tightly in roughly 10 samples, the subsequent TCR analyses were limited to TRB only. Blood from all 35 or so PTCy patients who had 1-year posttransplant specimens underwent TRB sequencing. Antigen receptor sequencing was done on samples from 35 PTCy-treated patients and from about 17 related bone marrow donors of those patients. Public TRB sequences were checked against a database of over 3,500 sequences associated with responses to pathogens, tumor antigens, self-antigens and alloantigens.

On the study overall, not on this receptor specifically: At 1-2 months, donor-recipient similarity was low but rose over the first year, and the later blood repertoires were often dominated by donor CD8+ memory clones. The TRB repertoires of T cells infiltrating skin or the GI tract showed only limited overlap with the TRB repertoires found in blood. Across 45 or so patients, TRB clonality was highly associated with recipient CMV seropositivity and CMV reactivation, and PTCy diversity was similar to diversity in CNI/methotrexate controls.

The CDR3 measures 15 amino acids from cysteine to phenylalanine. Left in the record is the CDR3 DNA by itself, 45 bases read in frame from the first base. For CDR1 and CDR2, the germline V gene (reference sequence) lists SGHNT and YYREEE. Trimmed from V: 2 bases; trimmed from J: 3 bases; junction bases lacking a gene match: 4. TRB sequencing used genomic DNA with the immunoSEQ assay at survey resolution or the hsTCRB kit. From the authors' description of their analysis: The immunoSEQ software handled initial read processing, and the LymphoSeq R package was used for repertoire analyses. Clonality was calculated as 1 minus normalized Shannon entropy, and the Gini coefficient was also calculated for each TRB dataset. Phenotypes of unsorted samples were inferred by mapping TRB sequences from sorted subsets of the recipient or donor onto unsorted samples of the same recipient. The source is immuneACCESS, and TCRdb retained only in-frame sequences with V and J called. Part of the clones is not carried over; for the studies checked, unresolved V genes explain less than half of this, and the remainder is unexplained. V, J and clone size reflect that table, while D and trimming were determined from the DNA. Recorded for this sample are tens of thousands of clones; around 80% of them occurred a single time. The ten largest clones capture about 7.6% of the sample.

What this sample's treatment or condition label stands for: high-dose cyclophosphamide on days +3 and +4 as single-agent GVHD prophylaxis. For conditioning, the PTCy patients got busulfan and fludarabine, then a related or unrelated marrow graft, followed by cyclophosphamide on days +3 and +4. The PTCy-treated patients were drawn from a prospective, multi-institutional clinical trial. Peripheral blood and bone marrow mononuclear cells were isolated by Ficoll-Hypaque density centrifugation and were cryopreserved. Sorting of CD4+ and CD8+ T cells, including naive and memory subsets, was performed by FACS on a FACSAria II.

Recombination joined TRBV5-4 with TRBJ2-4; 8 middle bases align to TRBD1. This clonotype originated in a female patient aged 40 to 55 who received an allogeneic stem cell transplant from a related donor, was CMV-positive, and had no GVHD. After a transplant, the graft donor may have provided part of the T cells. The input for sequencing was CD4+ T cells sorted from blood, taken 1,800 to 2,000 days after a stem cell transplant with posttransplant cyclophosphamide. The DNA is as follows: TGTGCCAGCAGCTTCCAGGGGGCAGTCAAAAACATTCAGTACTTC. It translates to CASSFQGAVKNIQYF.